Below, 11 T cell receptor beta chains from the same sample are listed, as sequenced in a study of blood T cells in healthy people across ages. Primed by a sample-barcoded 5' primer and a J-beta primer mix, a second PCR proceeded for 7 to 11 cycles. TCRdb processed the 5' RACE reads anew with MiXCR; each CDR3 protein has one entry. The sample carries 910,000 or so distinct CDR3 sequences, 51% recorded once. Sequences were obtained from blood. The source is a woman aged 55-75 years in good health.

The chain links TRBV12-3 or TRBV12-4 to TRBJ2-7; D not certain. V lost 5 bases and J 0 bases, leaving 14 bases between the germline ends. The length of the CDR3 is 15 residues. The CDR3 DNA follows: TGTGCCAGCAGTCGCCACTCGACGGTCTCCTACGAGCAGTACTTC. It translates to CASSRHSTVSYEQYF.

V and J are TRBV3-1 and TRBJ2-7; TRBD2 agrees at 10 bases. This CDR3 is built from 18 residues. J gave up 7 bases and V 2 bases, and 17 bases lay outside the gene matches. Germline V gene lookup returns CDR1 LGHDT and CDR2 YNNKEL (reference sequence). As DNA, the CDR3 is TGTGCCAGCAGCCAACTCATCTCGGGACTAGCGCTAAACAATGAGCAGTACTTC. As protein: CASSQLISGLALNNEQYF.

The chain carries TRBV4-2 and TRBJ2-4; perhaps TRBD2 as D (5 bases). The CDR3 runs 17 residues. The ends were cut back, 2 bases at V and 2 bases at J, with 16 bases in the middle. The germline V gene has CDR1 LGHNA and CDR2 YNFKEQ. In DNA form, the CDR3 reads TGTGCCAGCAGCCAACCGACGGGGAGACAACCCAAAAACATTCAGTACTTC. Its protein is CASSQPTGRQPKNIQYF.

V usage is TRBV3-1 and J usage is TRBJ1-6; maybe TRBD1 (6 bases). The CDR3 spans 15 residues. CDR1 and CDR2 (germline): LGHDT, YNNKEL (reference sequence). The germline V and J ends were trimmed by 4 bases and 2 bases, with 9 bases remaining between them. CDR3 bases: TGTGCCAGCAGCCTCCGGGGGCCCTATAATTCACCCCTCCACTTT. Protein product: CASSLRGPYNSPLHF.

The CDR3 sequence: CSARDHPGQGTSLRVGTDTQYF. The DNA for the CDR3 is TGCAGTGCTAGAGATCACCCGGGACAGGGGACGTCGCTTCGAGTTGGCACAGATACGCAGTATTTT. The chain has TRBV20-1 and TRBJ2-3; TRBD1 aligns across 10 bases. The germline CDR1 and CDR2 sequences are DFQATT and SNEGSKA (reference sequence). This CDR3 contains 22 residues. After removal of 0 bases from V and 1 base from J, the junction contained 22 bases not matched to a gene.

The V call is TRBV7-3, the J call TRBJ2-3, with TRBD2 identical over 8 bases. The trim removed 2 bases at V and 10 bases at J, leaving 2 bases unmatched. CDR3 size: 12 residues. Germline V gene sequence: CDR1 SGHTA, CDR2 FQGTGA. DNA for the CDR3: TGTGCCAGCAGCTTAGGGCGGGAGGCGCAGTATTTT. Amino acids: CASSLGREAQYF.

J is TRBJ2-4 and V is TRBV6-2 or TRBV6-3; maybe TRBD2 (5 bases). CDR3 length: 16 residues. Trimming took 7 bases from V and 0 from J, leaving 16 bases between them. The germline CDR1 and CDR2 sequences are MNHEY and SVGEGT. CDR3 in amino acids: CASTPTRDLAKNIQYF. The CDR3 DNA reads TGTGCCAGCACTCCTACTAGGGATCTAGCCAAAAACATTCAGTACTTC.

This clonotype showed up just a few times. The chain links TRBV4-3 to TRBJ2-5, with TRBD2 as a possible D gene (5 bases). Germline CDR1 reads LGHNA; CDR2 reads YSLEER. The CDR3 is made up of 13 amino acids. Trimming took off 3 bases at V and 3 bases at J, with 8 bases between the two ends. The CDR3 protein is CASSHQTKETQYF. The CDR3 DNA is TGCGCCAGCAGCCACCAGACTAAAGAGACCCAGTACTTC.

The rearrangement joins TRBV28 to TRBJ1-4; D is unresolved. The germline CDR1 and CDR2 sequences are MDHEN and SYDVKM. V shed 6 bases and J shed 8 bases, with 10 bases lying between them. The CDR3 totals 12 residues. In DNA form, the CDR3 reads TGTGCCAGCAGGACACAATCGGAAAAACTGTTTTTT. The encoded protein is CASRTQSEKLFF.

This rearrangement joins TRBV29-1 to TRBJ2-3; D remains unclear. This CDR3 contains 13 residues. Germline V gene sequence: CDR1 SQVTM, CDR2 ANQGSEA. V was cut by 0 bases and J by 6 bases, with 10 bases left in between. The CDR3 nucleotides read TGCAGCGTTGAAGATCCCCCTAGGGATACGCAGTATTTT. Translating gives CSVEDPPRDTQYF.

V usage is TRBV28 and J usage is TRBJ1-1, with TRBD1 matching 8 bases. Unmatched junction bases numbered 7, after V lost 6 bases and J lost 4 bases. CDR1 is MDHEN and CDR2 is SYDVKM in the germline V gene. This CDR3 comprises 14 residues. CDR3: CASRNRGSSTEAFF. CDR3 DNA: TGTGCCAGCAGGAACAGGGGGTCATCCACTGAAGCTTTCTTT.